Here is one T cell receptor (beta chain) with its context. No antigen is known for it. V lost 7 bases and J 8 bases, leaving 12 bases between the germline ends. Germline CDR1 KGHSH, CDR2 LQKENI. CDR3 length equals 12 residues. The data were taken from a study of beta chain features in type 1 diabetes. As for the study in general: Cells sorted and examined across all samples totaled approximately 110 million.

Study-wide results and limits: With patients and controls alike, PCR might favor shorter templates to an equal degree.

Purities in excess of 95% were seen in all sorted populations. The study reverse transcribed the entire isolated RNA, so it sequenced expressed TCRB transcripts. The data were produced by immunoSEQ multiplex PCR, yet TCRdb's version contains in-frame clones alone and is incomplete. The sample has hundreds of thousands of clones, over 9.5% seen once; the top ten hold over 0.04%. The sequence derives from a woman between 18 and 29 years old in good health. Sequenced: naive CD4+ T cells from blood. The chain joins TRBV18 to TRBJ2-1; no firm D call. The CDR3 is CASYQRADEQFF. The CDR3 coding sequence is TGTGCCAGCTACCAAAGGGCGGATGAGCAGTTCTTC.